Below, 21 T cell receptor beta chains from the same sample are listed, as sequenced in a study of blood T cell repertoires in COVID-19. Measured with immunoSEQ multiplex PCR; TCRdb has only the in-frame clones, and not every one. The sample carries roughly 110,000 clones, 80% to 95% recorded once. The sequencing input was peripheral blood. Source of these receptors: a woman between 25 and 40 years old with acute or convalescent COVID-19.

The chain recombines TRBV7-6 with TRBJ2-5; 12 positions agree with TRBD2. The germline V gene encodes CDR1 SGHVS and CDR2 FNYEAQ. The J segment lost 4 bases and the V segment lost 2 bases, leaving 5 bases of the junction unmatched. The CDR3 has 16 residues. In nucleotides, the CDR3 is TGTGCCAGCAGCTTAAGACTAGCGGGGGATATAGAGACCCAGTACTTC. Its translation is CASSLRLAGDIETQYF.

A note on this clone: This CDR3 is also generated by other DNA sequences in the sample. The genes are TRBV28 and TRBJ1-1; D is perhaps TRBD1 (5 bases). The CDR3 has 14 amino acids. V was trimmed by 6 bases and J by 0 bases, leaving 11 bases between them. Germline V CDR1 and CDR2: MDHEN, SYDVKM. CDR3: CASREGRVNTEAFF. The CDR3 DNA sequence: TGTGCCAGCAGAGAAGGCAGGGTGAACACTGAAGCTTTCTTT.

This chain joins TRBV10-2 and TRBJ1-5, with 8 bases fitting TRBD1. From germline, CDR1 is WSHSY and CDR2 SAAADI. The V gene end was trimmed by 5 bases and the J gene end by 4 bases; junction bases not matched to a gene: 7. This CDR3 contains 15 residues. The CDR3 loop reads CASSLDRDNNQPQHF. CDR3 nucleotide sequence: TGCGCCAGCAGTTTGGACAGGGATAATAATCAGCCCCAGCATTTT.

This chain links TRBV9 with TRBJ2-7; TRBD1 aligns across 9 bases. Looked up from germline, CDR1 is SGDLS and CDR2 is YYNGEE. The CDR3 extends over 15 amino acids. V was pared by 4 bases and J by 3 bases, with 8 bases of the junction left unmatched. CDR3 loop: CASSPRLGQGYEQYF. CDR3 coding DNA: TGTGCCAGCAGCCCCCGTTTGGGACAGGGCTACGAGCAGTACTTC.

V usage is TRBV5-3 and J usage is TRBJ2-4; 10 bases match TRBD2. TRBV5-3 is an open reading frame, and its role is uncertain. After removal of 1 base from V and 0 bases from J, the junction contained 13 bases not matched to a gene. The CDR3 runs to 20 residues. CDR3 DNA sequence: TGTGCCAGAAGCTTGTCCGTCCGGCTAGCGGGAGCCATAGCCAAAAACATTCAGTACTTC. Its protein product is CARSLSVRLAGAIAKNIQYF.

This chain connects TRBV7-2 to TRBJ1-1; D not certain. CDR3 size: 15 residues. V was pared by 4 bases and J by 4 bases, with 16 bases between. Germline-derived CDR1 and CDR2 are SGHTA and FQGNSA. CDR3 region: CASSSGGGVGTEAFF. DNA for the CDR3: TGTGCCAGCAGCTCGGGTGGCGGGGTTGGCACTGAAGCTTTCTTT.

The CDR3 coding sequence is TGTGCCAGCAGTTTAGAGAATGAGCAGTTCTTC. Protein: CASSLENEQFF. This chain links TRBV28 with TRBJ2-1; D gene ambiguous. The germline CDR1 and CDR2 sequences are MDHEN and SYDVKM. The CDR3 runs 11 residues. Trimming stripped 2 bases from V and 7 bases from J, with 3 bases between.

This chain connects TRBV5-1 to TRBJ1-1, with D tentatively TRBD1 (5 bases). Trimming shortened V by 7 bases and J by 5 bases, and 15 bases separated the two germline ends. The CDR3 covers 13 residues. Germline values: CDR1 SGHRS, CDR2 YFSETQ. Here the CDR3 DNA reads TGCGCCAGCTTCCAGGGTATTGGGACTGAAGCTTTCTTT. It specifies CASFQGIGTEAFF.

This chain links TRBV15 with TRBJ2-7; 8 bases align to TRBD1. This CDR3 region has 15 residues. From germline, CDR1 is LNHNV and CDR2 YYDKDF (reference sequence). V gave up 4 bases and J gave up 5 bases; unmatched junction bases: 10. In nucleotides, the CDR3 is TGTGCCACCAGCATTGAAGGACAGGGAAACCACGAGCAGTACTTC. Amino acids: CATSIEGQGNHEQYF.

The V call is TRBV18, the J call TRBJ1-1, with a possible D match to TRBD1 (5 bases). From germline, CDR1 is KGHSH and CDR2 LQKENI. V lost 5 bases to trimming and J lost 4 bases, with 11 bases between them. This CDR3 has 13 amino acids. The CDR3: CASSVRGGTEAFF. DNA of the CDR3: TGTGCCAGCTCAGTCCGGGGGGGCACTGAAGCTTTCTTT.

This sequence joins TRBV10-2 and TRBJ1-5, with no clear D. CDR3 length: 13 residues. The germline V and J ends were trimmed by 4 bases and 3 bases, with 7 bases remaining between them. The V gene's germline CDR1 is WSHSY and CDR2 SAAADI. The CDR3 coding sequence is TGCGCCAGCAGTGGAGGGTACAATCAGCCCCAGCATTTT. This translates into CASSGGYNQPQHF.

This chain uses TRBV12-2 with TRBJ2-4; the table names TRBD1, a call not compared with the DNA. TRBV12-2 is marked as a pseudogene. CDR3 length: 16 amino acids. This CDR3 is CASRTRTGRAKNIQYF. As DNA, the CDR3 is TGTGCAAGTCGCACACGGACAGGACGAGCCAAAAACATTCAGTACTTC.

The V gene is TRBV27, the J gene TRBJ1-3; D gene ambiguous. CDR1 and CDR2 from the germline V gene are MNHEY and SMNVEV (reference sequence). This CDR3 is built from 11 residues. Trimming left V 7 bases short and J 4 bases short, with 5 bases between. The CDR3 reads CASILGNTIYF. The CDR3 DNA follows: TGTGCCAGCATCTTGGGAAACACCATATATTTT.

This clone was seen only a few times. The J gene is TRBJ1-1, the V gene TRBV30; no firm D call. Germline CDR1 reads GTSNPN; CDR2 reads SVGIG (reference sequence). The ends were cut back, 1 base at V and 4 bases at J, with 13 bases in the middle. The CDR3 has 14 residues. The CDR3 coding sequence is TGTGCCTGGAGTGCTCTTGGCCCAGGCACTGAAGCTTTCTTT. This translates into CAWSALGPGTEAFF.

This chain joins TRBV7-9 and TRBJ1-1; D may be TRBD1 (5 bases). Germline V gene data show CDR1 as SEHNR and CDR2 as FQNEAQ (reference sequence). The CDR3 extends over 14 amino acids. The V end lost 8 bases, the J end lost 4 bases, and 17 bases lay between the germline ends. The CDR3 nucleotides read TGTGCCAGCTCAGACAGTTCCATAATCACTGAAGCTTTCTTT. Protein sequence: CASSDSSIITEAFF.

The chain joins TRBV27 to TRBJ1-2, with 7 nucleotides matching TRBD1. Trimming at V came to 4 bases and at J to 4 bases, leaving 6 bases not matched to a gene. Germline V lookup: CDR1 MNHEY, CDR2 SMNVEV (reference sequence). This CDR3 is built from 14 residues. The chain's CDR3 is CASSSRDSTYGYTF. In DNA form, the CDR3 reads TGTGCCAGCAGTTCCCGGGACAGCACCTATGGCTACACCTTC.

The V gene is TRBV7-2, the J gene TRBJ2-1, with 9 positions matching TRBD2. V was pared by 5 bases and J by 5 bases, with 13 bases of the junction left unmatched. Germline CDR1 and CDR2: SGHTA and FQGNSA. The CDR3 is made up of 17 amino acids. CDR3 DNA sequence: TGTGCCAGCAGCCCCCAGGTGGGAGCGGGAGGACACAATGAGCAGTTCTTC. Translated: CASSPQVGAGGHNEQFF.

The genes are TRBV28 and TRBJ1-1; no definite D call. V was pared by 7 bases and J by 1 base, with 16 bases between. The germline CDR1 and CDR2 sequences are MDHEN and SYDVKM. The CDR3 contains 15 residues. CDR3 in amino acids: CASTGEGEGNTEAFF. Written as DNA, the CDR3 is TGTGCCAGCACCGGTGAGGGAGAAGGGAACACTGAAGCTTTCTTT.

This chain uses TRBV3-1 (or the pseudogene TRBV3-2) with TRBJ2-7, with a weak D call TRBD1 (7 bases). The CDR3 totals 17 residues. Germline assignment: CDR1 LGHDT and CDR2 YNNKEL (reference sequence). Between the trimmed V and J ends, which lost 2 bases and 1 base, there was a span of 18 bases. CDR3 in DNA: TGTGCCAGCAGCCAAACCGCGGGACAGCCAAAATCCTACGAGCAGTACTTC. The encoded protein is CASSQTAGQPKSYEQYF.

CDR3 loop: CSASLESSSYNSPLHF. CDR3 nucleotide sequence: TGCAGTGCTAGTCTTGAATCGAGCTCCTATAATTCACCCCTCCACTTT. The genes are TRBV20-1 and TRBJ1-6; D uncertain. This CDR3 region has 16 residues. Per germline, CDR1 DFQATT and CDR2 SNEGSKA (reference sequence). V lost 3 bases, J lost 0 bases, and 12 bases lay in between.

As DNA, the CDR3 is TGTGCCAGTAGTCCACGGGACAGATCCTATAATTCACCCCTCCACTTT. Translation: CASSPRDRSYNSPLHF. This chain links TRBV19 with TRBJ1-6; the match to TRBD1 covers 7 bases. V dropped 5 bases and J dropped 1; count of bases not matched to a gene: 5. The CDR3 consists of 16 residues. Looked up from germline, CDR1 is LNHDA and CDR2 is SQIVND (reference sequence).